This entry features one T cell receptor (beta chain) sequence. Its antigen remains undetermined. Base quality data are lacking; no much larger clone is found one base away. The data belong to a study of vaccination and CD4 T cells after COVID-19 (dated 2022 in TCRdb). As for the study more broadly: Every convalescent patient had a positive nasal swab PCR test for SARS-CoV-2, with mild disease in under ten patients and severe disease in one. In the convalescent cohort there were six males and four females, among whom were two Hispanic individuals, seven Caucasians, two Asians and one multiracial person. Participants got two doses of the Pfizer-BioNTech BNT162b2 vaccine (n=8) or two doses of the Moderna mRNA-1273 vaccine (n=2). Post-COVID blood samples from convalescent patients were collected a median of roughly 100 days after diagnosis, with a range of about 30 to 170 days. Post-vaccine blood samples were collected a median of approximately 68 days after the second vaccine dose, ranging from about 13 to 241 days. For stimulating the cultures, overlapping spike peptide pools were used, derived from SARS-CoV-2 as well as from the common cold coronaviruses HCoV-NL63, HCoV-OC43 and HCoV-229E. Control cultures used a CEFX viral epitope pool as positive control, an HIV-1 Nef peptide pool as negative control, or no peptide. The spike-specific CD4+ TCR repertoire was compared before and after mRNA vaccination in nine to ten COVID-19 convalescent patients and a handful of infection-naive healthy vaccine recipients.

What the study reported, not specific to this receptor: Of the vaccine-specific clones found in convalescent patients, nearly all (304 of 307) were mono-reactive for SARS-CoV-2 spike instead of being cross-reactive with common cold coronaviruses. The number of convalescent patients in the study was relatively small, and the study did not examine early timepoints following natural infection. An increase in the median number of SARS-CoV-2-reactive clonotypes from 21 after infection to 38 after vaccination was observed, but the change was not found to be significant. In convalescent patients, a median roughly 87% of post-vaccine SARS-CoV-2-reactive clones were detected only after vaccination, suggesting vaccine-specific priming.

CDR1 and CDR2 (DFQATT, SNEGSKA) derive from the germline V gene (reference sequence). From V the trimming removes 3 bases and from J it removes 4 bases, while the gene matches leave 14 bases of the junction unaccounted for. The CDR3 measures 16 amino acids from cysteine to phenylalanine. Of the read, only the CDR3 DNA is kept; its 48 bases are in frame from base 1. What the treatment or condition label conveys for this sample: approximately 9-day PBMC culture with coronavirus spike peptide pools or control peptides (ViraFEST assay). The ViraFEST assay was used in the study, in which antigen-specific T cells were expanded with peptide pools and expanded clonotypes were subsequently identified by TCR sequencing. The convalescent patients' positive SARS-CoV-2 PCR tests were from March to December 2020, which was before the Alpha, Beta and Delta variants emerged in the United States. PBMCs were cultured at two million per well in IMDM supplemented with roughly 5.2% human AB serum and about 10 IU/ml IL-2, with about 11 ug/ml peptide pools added. Half of the culture medium was replaced with fresh IL-2-containing medium on days 3 and 7. CD4+ T cells were isolated after roughly 10 days of culture through negative selection using the EasySep CD4+ T cell isolation kit. PBMCs were separated from whole blood using Ficoll-Paque Plus gradient centrifugation and then either used fresh or cryopreserved at -140C. In general, triplicate wells were set up for every culture condition.

Library preparation was by PCR. At the Johns Hopkins FTIC core, DNA from the cultured CD4+ T cells underwent TCR sequencing with the Oncomine TCR Beta short-read assay. Genomic DNA was extracted from the cultured CD4+ T cells with the QIAamp micro DNA kit. Oncomine TCR Beta libraries from cultured CD4+ T cells were pooled with unique dual indexes and sequenced on an Illumina iSeq 100. As for how the authors treated the data: Non-productive sequences were filtered out, and CDR3s that did not start with C, did not end with F or W, or were shorter than 7 amino acids were discarded. Antigen-specific clonotypes were identified using the MANAFEST web application through comparison of peptide-stimulated wells with reference and other culture wells. To be called positive, a clone needed an FDR below 0.05, an odds ratio above 5, and a productive frequency above 0.1% in at least two of three replicate wells. Clonotypes that were significantly expanded in both SARS-CoV-2 spike wells and at least one common cold coronavirus spike condition were defined as cross-reactive. Similarity between CDR3 sequences was evaluated in R version 3.6.1 using Levenshtein distances (stringdist) and unrooted phylogenetic trees (ape). Using fastp trimming at Q25 and MiXCR clonotype assembly, TCRdb reanalyzed the public sequencing data and kept in-frame beta chains. Every entry covers one CDR3 protein and lists the most common genes and DNA from its rows. TCRdb's processing, not the authors' own work, is the source of the V and J calls. The sample has about 14,000 distinct CDR3 sequences on record, approximately 30% of them singletons. The biggest ten clones account for around a sixth of the sample.

The receptor was isolated from a human donor with COVID-19. The material sequenced was cultured CD4+ T cells from blood. The receptor chain draws on TRBV20-1 and TRBJ2-5; TRBD2 agrees with 7 junctional bases. The encoded CDR3 is CSASLGTTVGAETQYF. Read as DNA, the sequence is TGCAGTGCTAGCCTCGGGACTACCGTCGGTGCAGAGACCCAGTACTTC.